This paragraph covers one T cell receptor beta chain sequence. Antigen unknown. Only in-frame clones appear in the TCRdb table, and some are missing; sequencing was by immunoSEQ multiplex PCR. The sample shows some 7,100 clones, approximately 67% of them seen only once. Between the trimmed V and J ends, which lost 0 bases and 1 base, there was a span of 4 bases. Looked up from germline, CDR1 is SGHRS and CDR2 is YFSETQ. CDR3 length: 13 amino acids. The sample is drawn from a study of tumor-infiltrating lymphocytes in localized non-small cell lung cancer. At the level of the study: The cohort mixed smokers and never-smokers, several histologies, and some post-neoadjuvant-chemotherapy samples.

Study results and limitations: Compared with uninvolved lung, tumors showed higher T cell infiltration by TCRbeta sequencing.

The source of this sequence is a human donor with non-small cell lung cancer. Sequencing input: uninvolved lung tissue not adjacent to the tumor. This rearrangement joins TRBV5-1 to TRBJ1-2; D gene unclear. DNA for the CDR3: TGCGCCAGCAGCTTGGGGGGTAACTATGGCTACACCTTC. Its protein product is CASSLGGNYGYTF.